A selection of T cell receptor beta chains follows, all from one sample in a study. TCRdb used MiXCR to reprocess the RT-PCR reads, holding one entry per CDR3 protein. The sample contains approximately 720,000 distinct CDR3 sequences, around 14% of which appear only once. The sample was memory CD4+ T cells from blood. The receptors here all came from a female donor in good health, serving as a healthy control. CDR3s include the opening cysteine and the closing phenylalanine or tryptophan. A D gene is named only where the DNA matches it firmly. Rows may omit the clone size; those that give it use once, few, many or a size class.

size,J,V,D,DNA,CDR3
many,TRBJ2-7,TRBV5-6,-,TGTGCCAGCAGCTTGGCCTCCTACGAGCAGTACTTC,CASSLASYEQYF
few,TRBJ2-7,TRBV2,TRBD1,TGTGCCAGCAGTGGGACCGGGACAGGCCACGAGCAGTACTTC,CASSGTGTGHEQYF
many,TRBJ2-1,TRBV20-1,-,TGCAGTGCTAGAGGGCCGGCGGCGGAGCAGTTCTTC,CSARGPAAEQFF
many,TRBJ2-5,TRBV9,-,TGTGCCAGCAGCGTAGCCGGCGGACTTGTAGGAGAGACCCAGTACTTC,CASSVAGGLVGETQYF
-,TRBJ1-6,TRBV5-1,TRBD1,TGCGCCAGCAGCTTGGAGGGGGCCGGCTCACCCCTCCACTTT,CASSLEGAGSPLHF
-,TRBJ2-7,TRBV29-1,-,TGCAGCGGAGGACTTTCCTACGAGCAGTACTTC,CSGGLSYEQYF
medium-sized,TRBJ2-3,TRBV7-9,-,TGTGCCAGCAGCTTAGCGGTGCTACCGGGGGATACGCAGTATTTT,CASSLAVLPGDTQYF
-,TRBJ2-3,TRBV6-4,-,TGTGCCAGCAGTGCGGGGGTCAATGCAGATACGCAGTATTTT,CASSAGVNADTQYF
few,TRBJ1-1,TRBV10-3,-,TGTGCCATCAGTGAGTCGGAAAACACTGAAGCTTTCTTT,CAISESENTEAFF
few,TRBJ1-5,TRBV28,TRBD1,TGTGCCAGCAGCCCCCCGACAGGGGCGAATGAGCAGCCCCAGCATTTT,CASSPPTGANEQPQHF
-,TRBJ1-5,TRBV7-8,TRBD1,TGTGCCAGCAGCTTAGGGACAGGGCGTCAGCCCCAGCATTTT,CASSLGTGRQPQHF
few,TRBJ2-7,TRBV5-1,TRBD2,TGCGCCAGCAGCTCCTCCGGGACTAGCGACGAGCAGTACTTC,CASSSSGTSDEQYF
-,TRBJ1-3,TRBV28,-,TGTGCCAGCGGGGACAACTTCTCTGGAAACACCATATATTTT,CASGDNFSGNTIYF
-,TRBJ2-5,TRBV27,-,TGTGCCAGCAGTTTAATTTTCGAGACCCAGTACTTC,CASSLIFETQYF
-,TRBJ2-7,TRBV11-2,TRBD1,TGTGCCAGCAGCACGACAGGGAGCTACGAGCAGTACTTC,CASSTTGSYEQYF
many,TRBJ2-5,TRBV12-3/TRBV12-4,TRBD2,TGTGCCAGCAGTCCGGGACTAGCGGGTGGCCAAGAGACCCAGTACTTC,CASSPGLAGGQETQYF
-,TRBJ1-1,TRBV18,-,TGTGCCAGCTCACCACGCCAGCGGGAGAACACTGAAGCTTTCTTT,CASSPRQRENTEAFF
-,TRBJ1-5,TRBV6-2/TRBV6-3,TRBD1,TGTGCCTCTGAGGGGGCGAATCAGCCCCAGCATTTT,CASEGANQPQHF
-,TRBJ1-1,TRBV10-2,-,TGCGCCAACAGTGACCAGGGGTACACTGAAGCTTTCTTT,CANSDQGYTEAFF
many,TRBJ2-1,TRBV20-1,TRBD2,TGCAGTGCTAGGTCGCGGGGAGGGAATGAGCAGTTCTTC,CSARSRGGNEQFF
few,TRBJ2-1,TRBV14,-,TGTGCCAGCCCACGGTGGGGGGAGGTTATCAATGAGCAGTTCTTC,CASPRWGEVINEQFF
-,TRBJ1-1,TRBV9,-,TGTGCCAGCAGCACACAGCTATACACTGAAGCTTTCTTT,CASSTQLYTEAFF
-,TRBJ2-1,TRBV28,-,TGTGCCAGCAGTTTACCGGGAGATGTCAATGAGCAGTTCTTC,CASSLPGDVNEQFF
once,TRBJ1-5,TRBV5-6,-,TGTGCCAGCAGCCCACAGGGTATGGGCGGTGGCAATCAGCCCCAGCATTTT,CASSPQGMGGGNQPQHF
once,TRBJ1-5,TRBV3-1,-,TGTGCCAGCAGCCAAGTTTCAGGGATTCGTCAGCCCCAGCATTTT,CASSQVSGIRQPQHF
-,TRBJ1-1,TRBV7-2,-,TGTGCCAGCAGCTTAGCAGGGTACTCTGAAGCTTTCTTT,CASSLAGYSEAFF
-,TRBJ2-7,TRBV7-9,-,TGTGCCAGCAGCCCGCATGGGGCAGTTGACGAGCAGTACTTC,CASSPHGAVDEQYF
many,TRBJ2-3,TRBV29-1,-,TGCAGCGTCCCAGTGGGCAGGAGCACAGATACGCAGTATTTT,CSVPVGRSTDTQYF
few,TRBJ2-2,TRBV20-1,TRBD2,TGCAGTGCCAGGACTAGCGGGGAGTCCGGGGAGCTGTTTTTT,CSARTSGESGELFF
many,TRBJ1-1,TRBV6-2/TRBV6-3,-,TGTGCCAGCAGCCTGCTAACAGGGAGTACTGAAGCTTTCTTT,CASSLLTGSTEAFF
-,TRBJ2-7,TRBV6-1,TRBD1,TGTGCCAGCAGTTTACCTGGGACAGGGGGGAGGGAGCAGTACTTC,CASSLPGTGGREQYF
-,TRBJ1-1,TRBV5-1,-,TGCGCCAGCAGCTTCGAGACAGGACACCTTAACACTGAAGCTTTCTTT,CASSFETGHLNTEAFF
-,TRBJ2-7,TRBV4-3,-,TGCGCCAGCAGCCTCCAGGTTGTATCCCCCTACGAGCAGTACTTC,CASSLQVVSPYEQYF
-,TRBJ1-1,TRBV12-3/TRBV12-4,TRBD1,TGTGCCAGCAGTTCCTCAGGGGGGCTGGGCACTGAAGCTTTCTTT,CASSSSGGLGTEAFF
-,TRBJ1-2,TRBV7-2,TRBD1,TGTGCCAGCAGCTTCCGGACAGGCGGATCATATGCTACCTTC,CASSFRTGGSYATF
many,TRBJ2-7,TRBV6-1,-,TGTGCCAGCAGTAGATGGGACGAGCAGTACTTC,CASSRWDEQYF
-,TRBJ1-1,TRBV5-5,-,TGTGCCAGCAGCCCTAGAACCCTAGAATACCCTGAAGCTTTCTTT,CASSPRTLEYPEAFF
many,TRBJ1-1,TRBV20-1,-,TGCAGTGCTATAGGACAGATGAACACTGAAGCTTTCTTT,CSAIGQMNTEAFF
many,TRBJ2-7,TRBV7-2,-,TGTGCCAGCAGCCAACAGGGAACCTACGAGCAGTACTTC,CASSQQGTYEQYF
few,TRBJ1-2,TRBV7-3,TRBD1,TGTGCCAGCAGCCCAACGACAGGGAATGGCTACACCTTC,CASSPTTGNGYTF
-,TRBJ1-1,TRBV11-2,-,TGTGCCAGCAGCCCCTACTATACGGGACGGACTACAGAAGCTTTCTTT,CASSPYYTGRTTEAFF
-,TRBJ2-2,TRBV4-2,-,TGTGCCAGCAGCCAAGATCGGGGCACGACGAACACCGGGGAGCTGTTTTTT,CASSQDRGTTNTGELFF
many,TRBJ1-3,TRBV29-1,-,TGCAGCGTTGCCCCCCAGGGACTCTCTGGAAACACCATATATTTT,CSVAPQGLSGNTIYF
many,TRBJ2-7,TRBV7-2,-,TGTGCCAGCAGCCCGGGACCCTCGCGCGAGCAGTACTTC,CASSPGPSREQYF
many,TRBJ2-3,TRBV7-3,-,TGTGCCAGCAGCTTAAGACCAGTCGGGACTGCCTCATCTAGCACAGATACGCAGTATTTT,CASSLRPVGTASSSTDTQYF
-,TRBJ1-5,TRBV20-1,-,TGCAGTGCACAGACTGGTGGACAGCCCCAGCATTTT,CSAQTGGQPQHF
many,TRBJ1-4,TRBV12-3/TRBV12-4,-,TGTGCCAGCAGTTTAACTGGGGGGGGAGAAAAACTGTTTTTT,CASSLTGGGEKLFF
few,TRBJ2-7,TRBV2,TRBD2,TGTGCCAGCAGGCAACTCAGCGGGAGGGCTGACGAGCAGTACTTC,CASRQLSGRADEQYF
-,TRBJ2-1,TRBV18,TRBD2,TGTGCCAGCTCACCACCGGGGGGACTAGCGGGAGTCGCGGATGAGCAGTTCTTC,CASSPPGGLAGVADEQFF
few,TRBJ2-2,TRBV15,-,TGTGCCACCAGCAGAGATCGGACCGGGGAGCTGTTTTTT,CATSRDRTGELFF
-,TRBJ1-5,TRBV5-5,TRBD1,TGTGCCAGCAGTCCCGGACAGGGGAATAATCAGCCCCAGCATTTT,CASSPGQGNNQPQHF
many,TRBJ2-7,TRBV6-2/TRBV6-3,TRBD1,TGTGCCTCGCGCTCGGGACAGAATTCCTACGAGCAGTACTTC,CASRSGQNSYEQYF
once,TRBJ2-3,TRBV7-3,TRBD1,TGTGTTAGCAGCTTAACGTCCGGACAGGGCATTGCAGATACGCAGTATTTT,CVSSLTSGQGIADTQYF
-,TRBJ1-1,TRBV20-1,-,TGCAGTGCTCCCAGCCCTAGGGGGACCACTGAAGCTTTCTTT,CSAPSPRGTTEAFF
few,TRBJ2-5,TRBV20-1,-,TGCAGTGCTAGAGGGGTCGGGGGCTCCTCCAGGGAGACCCAGTACTTC,CSARGVGGSSRETQYF